This T cell receptor beta chain was identified in a study of blood T cell repertoires in COVID-19. Overall study context: Donors in the United States, Italy and Spain gave samples during acute or convalescent COVID-19. T cells, B-cell-depleted T cells, or PBMCs provided the cDNA or gDNA that served as material.

The CDR3 extends over 17 amino acids. The germline gives CDR1 LGHNA, CDR2 YSLEER. Trimming at V came to 4 bases and at J to 5 bases, leaving 15 bases not matched to a gene. Original handling: Amplification from reference gene primers served as the basis for estimated nucleated cell counts. Sequenced by immunoSEQ multiplex PCR; TCRdb stores in-frame clones only, minus some. From that table come the V and J calls and clone size; the DNA was used to work out D and trimming. The sample has around 39,000 clones; 85% to 90% are singletons. The chain has TRBV4-3 and TRBJ2-3, with TRBD1 matching over 7 bases. Sequencing was performed on peripheral blood. This receptor was identified in a man aged 65 to 79 with acute or convalescent COVID-19. CDR3 in amino acids: CASSLHRTGHNGDTQYF. CDR3 bases: TGCGCCAGCAGCCTTCATAGGACAGGCCATAATGGAGATACGCAGTATTTT.